The source of this T cell receptor (beta chain) is a study of cytomegalovirus exposure and HLA in healthy donors. Turning to the study itself: Among the 300 to 450 genotyped donors, 81% were placed in the Caucasian-associated ancestry cluster. Study results and caveats: Analyzed later, association rates of TCRs varied across HLA loci, with DRB1 most and HLA-C fewest. A likely sequencing artifact accounted for one observed cluster of highly shared sequence variants. Rare TCR sequences predominated, though certain public TCRs were found in many donors.

The CDR3 sequence is 11 residues long. The germline V gene has CDR1 MGHDK and CDR2 SYGVNS. A word on this clone: Its antigen is as yet unknown.

This PCR relied on a set of 60 Vbeta primers and 13 Jbeta primers. The data were produced by immunoSEQ multiplex PCR, yet TCRdb's version contains in-frame clones alone and is incomplete. The sample comprises roughly 81,000 clones, about 80% of which are singletons, and over 2% rests with the top ten. This receptor was obtained from a man younger than 45 in good health and CMV-seronegative. Sequencing used PBMCs. This chain links TRBV25-1 with TRBJ2-5; no definite D call. The J call is in doubt because the DNA end fits TRBJ2-7 better. CDR3 sequence: CASSEVYEQYF. CDR3 DNA sequence: TGTGCCAGCAGTGAAGTTTACGAGCAGTACTTC.